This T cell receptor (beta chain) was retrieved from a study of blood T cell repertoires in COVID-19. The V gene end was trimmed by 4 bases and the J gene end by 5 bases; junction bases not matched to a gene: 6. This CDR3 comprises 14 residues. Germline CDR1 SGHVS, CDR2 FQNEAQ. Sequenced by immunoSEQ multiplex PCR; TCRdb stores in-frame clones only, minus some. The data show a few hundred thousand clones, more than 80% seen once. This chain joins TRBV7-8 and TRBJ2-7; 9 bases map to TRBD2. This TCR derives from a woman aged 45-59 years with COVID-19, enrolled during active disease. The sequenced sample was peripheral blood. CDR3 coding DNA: TGTGCCAGCAGCTGGGGTAGCGGGAGACACGAGCAGTACTTC. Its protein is CASSWGSGRHEQYF.